This entry is about one T cell receptor beta chain. Its specificity is not known. Other DNA sequences from this sample encode an identical CDR3 as well. These data are taken from a study of shared clonotypes between healthy human individuals. Overall study: A couple of women and three men aged 18 to 49 served as donors. Whole-study findings and limits: Clonotypes not shared had lower generation probabilities than those common to all four donors.

Running of the assay took place at deep level. Clones were sequenced by immunoSEQ multiplex PCR, and TCRdb holds only the in-frame ones, with some missing. This table has about 1.1 million clones, about four fifths appearing once. V was pared by 2 bases and J by 4 bases, with 5 bases between. The CDR3 is 12 residues long. Germline V gene sequence: CDR1 LNHNV, CDR2 YYDKDF (reference sequence). V is TRBV15 and J is TRBJ1-1; D might be TRBD1 (5 bases). The clonotype was recovered from a man aged 18 to 30 in good health. Some clones in this sample may be carry-over from other donors' samples. Sequencing used memory CD4+ T cells from PBMCs. Stated subset: CD45RA-negative fraction. The CDR3 protein is CATSRQGTEAFF. Here the CDR3 DNA reads TGTGCCACCAGCAGACAGGGCACTGAAGCTTTCTTT. The whole variable domain, filled in from reference TRBV15 and TRBJ1-1, reads DAMVIQNPRYQVTQFGKPVTLSCSQTLNHNVMYWYQQKSSQAPKLLFHYYDKDFNNEADTPDNFQSRRPNTSFCFLDIRSPGLGDTAMYLCATSRQGTEAFFGQGTRLTVV.